These 14 T cell receptor beta chains originate from one sample sequenced in a study of tumor and adjacent non-tumor tissue in lung cancer. RNA was extracted from bulk tissue without any cell sorting. This non-tumor lung sample came from over 3 cm beyond the tumor edge. The library came from three nested PCR rounds adapted from ARM-PCR protocols. TCRdb fed the multiplex PCR reads into MiXCR, producing one record per CDR3 protein. The sample shows around 80,000 distinct CDR3 sequences, about four fifths of them seen only once. Material for sequencing was distant non-tumor lung tissue. Receptor source: a man aged 60 to 69 with non-small cell lung cancer.

Remarks on this clonotype: Mismatch with germline at one junction end may stem from a read error. The gene calls are TRBV20-1 and TRBJ2-1, with 8 positions matching TRBD2. CDR3 length: 13 amino acids. Germline V gene sequence: CDR1 DFQATT, CDR2 SNEGSKA (reference sequence). CDR3 DNA: TGCAGTTCCATTAGCGGGATGGGACGTGAGCAGCTCTTC. Protein: CSSISGMGREQLF.

To note about this clonotype: It is likely a read error, because the conserved phenylalanine at the end of the CDR3 is missing. No DNA is shown, since the ends of the CDR3 on it are uncertain; the CDR3 is the one TCRdb lists. V is TRBV6-5 and J is TRBJ2-7; whether TRBD1, the table's D call, matches the DNA was not checked. Per germline, CDR1 MNHEY and CDR2 SVGAGI. The CDR3 spans 11 residues, counting both ends. CDR3 region: CPSGQGYEQYI.

The chain links TRBV29-1 to TRBJ1-4, with D possibly TRBD1 on 5 matching bases. The CDR3 covers 13 residues. Germline-derived CDR1 and CDR2 are SQVTM and ANQGSEA. V was clipped by 8 bases and J by 9 bases, with 19 bases between them. The DNA for the CDR3 is TGCAGCCTTGGGGCCGGCAAGAATCAAAAACTGTTTTTT. Protein product: CSLGAGKNQKLFF.

Remarks on this clonotype: This likely comes from a read error, as the CDR3 has no conserved phenylalanine or tryptophan at its end. The chain employs TRBV20-1 and TRBJ2-7, with TRBD2 identical over 7 bases. Germline CDR1 reads DFQATT; CDR2 reads SNEGSKA (reference sequence). The CDR3 consists of 15 residues. V was clipped by 1 base and J by 5 bases; unmatched bases: 11. For the CDR3, the DNA is TGCAGTGCTAGAGGCGGTAGCGGGCTGTTGGACGAGCAGTACTCC. Translation gives CSARGGSGLLDEQYS.

This clonotype has a single count. This CDR3 fails to terminate in the conserved phenylalanine or tryptophan, so it likely reflects a read error. The gene calls are TRBV6-1 and TRBJ1-1, with a tentative D call TRBD1 (5 bases). Trimming cost V 6 bases and J 5 bases, with 19 bases left between them. The CDR3 is 15 amino acids. Germline V gives CDR1 MNHNS, CDR2 SASEGT. CDR3 in amino acids: CASSDGPGVGTEAFL. CDR3 bases: TGTGCCAGCAGCGATGGGCCGGGGGTCGGAACTGAAGCTTTCCTT.

As to this clonotype: A junction boundary mismatches the germline segment, possibly from a read error. The chain uses TRBV5-1 and TRBJ2-1, with D tentatively TRBD2 (6 bases). Germline lookup yields CDR1 SGHRS and CDR2 YFSETQ. The CDR3 contains 18 residues. CDR3 protein: CASSLWLGDFSSYKEQFF. The CDR3 DNA reads TGCGCCAGCAGCTTGTGGCTAGGGGACTTCAGCTCCTACAAAGAGCAGTTCTTC.

About this clonotype itself: An end of the junction does not agree with germline; a read error may underlie this. The chain employs TRBV11-1 and TRBJ2-3, with a possible D match to TRBD2 (7 bases). CDR1 SGHAT and CDR2 FQDESV come from the germline V gene (reference sequence). The CDR3 has 13 amino acids. The CDR3 DNA reads TGTGTCAGCGGACAGACTAGCACAGATACGCGGTATTTT. Its protein is CVSGQTSTDTRYF.

With respect to this clonotype: Relative to the germline gene, one junction end is altered; a read error may explain this. The chain uses TRBV11-3 and TRBJ2-3; D gene ambiguous. The CDR3 is made up of 16 amino acids. Germline V gene sequence: CDR1 SGHNT, CDR2 YENEEA. The CDR3 coding sequence is TGTGCCAGCAGCTCCGAACTCTTAGGTGGCACAGATACGCGGTATTTT. Residues: CASSSELLGGTDTRYF.

Remarks on this clonotype: This may be a read error: a much more frequent sequence differs by one nucleotide. The gene calls are TRBV20-1 and TRBJ1-1, with no clear D. Trimming took off 5 bases at V and 1 base at J, with 11 bases between the two ends. CDR3 length: 13 amino acids. Germline lookup yields CDR1 DFQATT and CDR2 SNEGSKA (reference sequence). The CDR3 sequence: CSASGIGNTEAFF. As DNA, the CDR3 is TGCAGTGCTTCTGGGATAGGGAACACTGAAGCTTTCTTT.

Worth noting for this clonotype: Just one base apart from a much larger clone, this may be a read error. The chain links TRBV13 to TRBJ2-3; D uncertain. Germline values: CDR1 PRHDT, CDR2 FYEKMQ (reference sequence). CDR3 size: 17 residues. CDR3 sequence reads: CASTDRPAQYSTDKQYF. The CDR3 DNA sequence: TGTGCCAGCACCGATCGACCCGCTCAGTACAGCACAGATAAGCAGTATTTT.

CDR3 in amino acids: CASLGLAGGISYNEQFF. DNA for the CDR3: TGTGCCAGCCTTGGACTAGCGGGAGGGATTTCCTACAATGAGCAGTTCTTC. The V call is TRBV2, the J call TRBJ2-1; 15 positions agree with TRBD2. The germline V gene encodes CDR1 SNHLY and CDR2 FYNNEI. This CDR3 region has 17 residues. The V gene end was trimmed by 8 bases and the J gene end by 1 base; junction bases not matched to a gene: 6.

In its sample, this clonotype was seen a few times. A much bigger clone sits one base away, suggesting this may be a read error. The chain has TRBV7-9 and TRBJ2-7, with TRBD2 matching over 7 bases. CDR1 SEHNR and CDR2 FQNEAQ come from the germline V gene (reference sequence). CDR3 length: 12 amino acids. The CDR3 bases are TGTGTCAGCAGCAGGGAGGGCCCCTTTTTGTACTTC. Its protein is CVSSREGPFLYF.

A word on this clonotype: The conserved final phenylalanine or tryptophan is absent from the CDR3, which likely points to a read error. The CDR3 here is CASGEAGSGANVLTV. As DNA, the CDR3 is TGTGCCAGCGGTGAAGCGGGCTCTGGGGCCAACGTCCTGACTGTA. The V call is TRBV6-1, the J call TRBJ2-6; D is possibly TRBD2 (6 bases). This CDR3 region has 15 residues. Germline V gene lookup returns CDR1 MNHNS and CDR2 SASEGT.

The gene calls are TRBV20-1 and TRBJ1-1; D is unresolved. The CDR3 loop spans 13 amino acids. In germline, CDR1 is DFQATT, CDR2 SNEGSKA (reference sequence). V was pared by 3 bases and J by 6 bases, with 14 bases between. CDR3 bases: TGCAGTGCTAGGTCACATCAGAGGTCTGAAGCTTTCTTT. Its protein is CSARSHQRSEAFF.